A single sample is the source of the 26 T cell receptor beta chains below, sequenced in a study of Graves' ophthalmopathy and Graves' hyperthyroidism. Amplified TCR beta CDR3 regions were obtained using RNA transcripts as template. RT-PCR was first run with HTBI primers, then multiplex PCR in a second round. TCRdb processed the multiplex PCR reads anew with MiXCR; each CDR3 protein has one entry. This table holds 620,000 or so distinct CDR3 sequences, approximately 21% found once. Sequenced material: peripheral blood. The receptors come from a woman aged 18-29 years with stable Graves' hyperthyroidism. Some clones in this sample may be carry-over from other donors' samples.

This clonotype showed up just a few times. V is TRBV20-1 and J is TRBJ1-4, with TRBD1 identical over 8 bases. Trimming took 6 bases from V and 8 from J; bases not matched to a gene: 11. Germline CDR1 DFQATT, CDR2 SNEGSKA (reference sequence). This CDR3 comprises 14 residues. The CDR3 nucleotides read TGCAGTGCCAGGGGGCAGGGGGCAAGGGAAAAACTGTTTTTT. As protein: CSARGQGAREKLFF.

There are a few counts of this clonotype. This chain uses TRBV19 with TRBJ2-7; 7 bases match TRBD1. The CDR3 is made up of 15 amino acids. From germline, CDR1 is LNHDA and CDR2 SQIVND (reference sequence). Unmatched junction bases numbered 7, after V lost 5 bases and J lost 0 bases. The CDR3 DNA reads TGTGCCAGTAGTCCCCGGGGACAGTTCTCCTACGAGCAGTACTTC. Amino acids: CASSPRGQFSYEQYF.

This clonotype was observed at least ten times. The rearrangement uses TRBV12-3 or TRBV12-4 and TRBJ1-2; TRBD1 aligns across 8 bases. The V gene end was trimmed by 5 bases and the J gene end by 5 bases; junction bases not matched to a gene: 7. The CDR3 totals 14 residues. The DNA of the CDR3 is TGTGCCAGCAGTCCGGGACAGGACTATTATGGCTACACCTTC. Protein: CASSPGQDYYGYTF.

This clonotype has ten or more counts. The chain recombines TRBV6-1 with TRBJ2-5; no firm D call. V was clipped by 8 bases and J by 0 bases, with 7 bases between them. Looked up from germline, CDR1 is MNHNS and CDR2 is SASEGT. This CDR3 region has 12 residues. Here the CDR3 DNA reads TGTGCCAGCGGCACCTACCAAGAGACCCAGTACTTC. This sequence encodes CASGTYQETQYF.

In its sample, this clonotype was seen many times. This chain connects TRBV28 to TRBJ1-6; 7 positions match TRBD1. The CDR3 runs 17 residues. J was trimmed by 11 bases and V by 7 bases; bases with no gene match: 20. The V gene's germline CDR1 is MDHEN and CDR2 SYDVKM. CDR3 bases: TGTGCCAGCAATTCCCACCTAGGGACAGCGATTGTACCACCCCTCCACTTT. It codes for CASNSHLGTAIVPPLHF.

This clonotype was recorded only once. The chain joins TRBV6-2 or TRBV6-3 to TRBJ2-7; 8 nucleotides agree with TRBD2. CDR1 is MNHEY, CDR2 SVGEGT, per germline. The CDR3 runs to 15 residues. V shed 2 bases, J shed 3 bases, and the junction held 6 bases outside the gene matches. In DNA, the CDR3 is TGTGCCAGCAGTTACCTCGGAGCGGGGGTCTACGAGCAGTACTTC. Translated, it gives CASSYLGAGVYEQYF.

This clonotype came up many times. This chain uses TRBV6-1 with TRBJ1-5; D is perhaps TRBD1 (6 bases). V was cut by 5 bases and J by 3 bases, with 14 bases left in between. The CDR3 spans 15 residues. Germline CDR1 is MNHNS and CDR2 is SASEGT. The CDR3 region is CASSSGTRNNQPQHF. The CDR3 coding sequence is TGTGCCAGCAGTAGCGGGACACGGAACAATCAGCCCCAGCATTTT.

The J gene is TRBJ2-7, the V gene TRBV6-2 or TRBV6-3, with 9 bases identical to TRBD1. This CDR3 contains 14 residues. Germline V lookup: CDR1 MNHEY, CDR2 SVGEGT. The V gene end was trimmed by 5 bases and the J gene end by 2 bases; junction bases not matched to a gene: 4. The CDR3 DNA follows: TGTGCCAGCAGTCCTGACAGGGGGGCCTACGAGCAGTACTTC. It encodes CASSPDRGAYEQYF.

This clonotype was seen at least ten times. This rearrangement joins TRBV7-6 to TRBJ2-7; D is perhaps TRBD1 or TRBD2 (6 bases each). The CDR3 length is 15 residues. Deletions cut 1 base from V and 5 bases from J, with 15 bases between. Germline loops: CDR1 SGHVS, CDR2 FNYEAQ. The CDR3 region has the DNA TGTGCCAGCAGCTTAGAGGTCGGGGGCATGAACGAGCAGTACTTC. This encodes CASSLEVGGMNEQYF.

This clonotype was seen more than once but under ten times. The chain has TRBV29-1 and TRBJ2-7; 12 bases line up with TRBD2. J gave up 0 bases and V 1 base, and 4 bases lay outside the gene matches. Germline lookup yields CDR1 SQVTM and CDR2 ANQGSEA. The CDR3 is made up of 16 amino acids. Here the CDR3 DNA reads TGCAGCGTTGAAGGCCAGACTAGCGGGAGCTCCTACGAGCAGTACTTC. This encodes CSVEGQTSGSSYEQYF.

This clonotype was observed at least ten times. V is TRBV5-1 and J is TRBJ2-7; 8 bases are shared with TRBD1. CDR3 length: 15 residues. The germline CDR1 and CDR2 sequences are SGHRS and YFSETQ. V gave up 4 bases and J gave up 2 bases; unmatched junction bases: 8. The CDR3 reads CASSPRQGTTYEQYF. DNA for the CDR3: TGCGCCAGCAGCCCCAGACAGGGGACAACCTACGAGCAGTACTTC.

This clonotype was picked up one time. The rearrangement uses TRBV6-1 and TRBJ2-7; perhaps TRBD2 as D (7 bases). The CDR3 runs to 12 residues. Germline CDR1 reads MNHNS; CDR2 reads SASEGT. CDR3 DNA sequence: TGTGCTTCGGGGGGCTCCGCTTACGAGCAGTACTTC. This gives the protein CASGGSAYEQYF.

The rearrangement joins TRBV28 to TRBJ1-1; maybe TRBD1 (6 bases). Between the trimmed V and J ends, which lost 2 bases and 2 bases, there was a span of 12 bases. Germline V gene data show CDR1 as MDHEN and CDR2 as SYDVKM. The CDR3 runs to 15 residues. CDR3 bases: TGTGCCAGCAGTTTACGACAGGAGACTAACACTGAAGCTTTCTTT. This codes for CASSLRQETNTEAFF. Variable domain in full (rest from reference TRBV28 and TRBJ1-1): DVKVTQSSRYLVKRTGEKVFLECVQDMDHENMFWYRQDPGLGLRLIYFSYDVKMKEKGDIPEGYSVSREKKERFSLILESASTNQTSMYLCASSLRQETNTEAFFGQGTRLTVV.

As concerns this clonotype: This may arise from a read error, as a much more abundant clone is one base away. V and J are TRBV12-3 or TRBV12-4 and TRBJ2-5; TRBD1 aligns across 9 bases. V shed 8 bases, J shed 1 base, and the junction held 5 bases outside the gene matches. CDR3 length: 14 amino acids. CDR3 loop: CASGETGGQETQYF. The CDR3, as DNA: TGTGCCAGCGGGGAGACAGGGGGCCAAGAGACCCAGTACTTC.

This chain connects TRBV11-2 to TRBJ2-7, with 7 bases lining up with TRBD1. The CDR3 runs to 14 residues. The V segment lost 5 bases and the J segment 5 bases; nucleotides outside the gene matches: 9. Germline V gene sequence: CDR1 SGHAT, CDR2 FQNNGV. The DNA for the CDR3 is TGTGCCAGCAGCAATGGACAGGTTGATCACGAGCAGTACTTC. Translating gives CASSNGQVDHEQYF.

This clonotype was detected only once. This chain uses TRBV6-1 with TRBJ2-1; D may be TRBD1 or TRBD2 (5 bases each). The CDR3 runs to 13 residues. V lost 0 bases, J lost 5 bases, and 5 bases lay in between. The germline CDR1 and CDR2 sequences are MNHNS and SASEGT. The DNA for the CDR3 is TGTGCCAGCAGTGAAGCGGGACACAATGAGCAGTTCTTC. Protein sequence: CASSEAGHNEQFF.

In this sample, this clonotype turned up a few times. The limits of the CDR3 on the DNA are not certain, so only TCRdb's listed CDR3 is given. The V and J genes are TRBV4-1 and TRBJ1-2. Termini included, the CDR3 measures 16 amino acids. Germline CDR1 and CDR2: MGHRA and YSYEKL. This CDR3 reads CASSQVVPAANYGYTF.

This clonotype occurred once. A much larger clonotype is one base distant, so this may be a read error. The chain combines TRBV5-1 with TRBJ2-7; 10 bases agree with TRBD2. The CDR3 sequence is 15 residues long. Germline V CDR1 and CDR2: SGHRS, YFSETQ. CDR3 in amino acids: CASSLGSGRSHEEYF. Here the CDR3 DNA reads TGCGCCAGCAGCTTGGGTAGCGGGAGGTCGCACGAGGAGTACTTC.

The chain joins TRBV13 to TRBJ1-1; 10 bases fit TRBD1. Trimming cost V 1 base and J 3 bases; bases outside gene matches: 5. Germline CDR1 and CDR2: PRHDT and FYEKMQ (reference sequence). This CDR3 has 16 residues. The CDR3 protein is CASSLVWDRGHTEAFF. CDR3 sequence (DNA): TGTGCCAGCAGCTTAGTATGGGACAGGGGTCACACTGAAGCTTTCTTT.

This clonotype was counted once. The CDR3 DNA reads TGTGCCAGCAGCTTGGGGATGGGATCTCTAGCCAAAAACATTCAGTACTTC. Translating gives CASSLGMGSLAKNIQYF. V is TRBV13 and J is TRBJ2-4; D is ambiguous. V was trimmed by 3 bases and J by 0 bases, leaving 15 bases between them. Germline CDR1 is PRHDT and CDR2 is FYEKMQ (reference sequence). The CDR3 spans 17 residues.

This clonotype was detected a few times. The V gene is TRBV20-1, the J gene TRBJ2-5; 8 bases align to TRBD2. The germline V gene has CDR1 DFQATT and CDR2 SNEGSKA (reference sequence). Germline trimming cut 4 bases from V and 2 bases from J; bases unmatched to any gene: 3. This CDR3 region has 13 residues. CDR3 sequence: CSANLAGQETQYF. In DNA form, the CDR3 reads TGCAGTGCTAACTTAGCGGGACAAGAGACCCAGTACTTC.

This clonotype was seen ten or more times. The conserved closing phenylalanine or tryptophan is absent in this CDR3, likely reflecting a read error. The CDR3 is CASSGPDRVTEAFS. The CDR3 nucleotides read TGTGCCAGCAGTGGTCCGGACAGGGTCACTGAAGCTTTCTCT. The chain joins TRBV6-2 or TRBV6-3 to TRBJ1-1; 8 nucleotides match TRBD1. The junction had 6 bases not matched to a gene; V was cut back by 5 bases and J by 4 bases. Looked up from germline, CDR1 is MNHEY and CDR2 is SVGEGT. This CDR3 contains 14 residues.

This clonotype was detected ten times or more. The chain couples TRBV6-4 to TRBJ2-5; D remains unclear. V was clipped by 7 bases and J by 0 bases, with 15 bases between them. The CDR3 is 15 amino acids. Germline V lookup: CDR1 MRHNA, CDR2 SNTAGT. The CDR3 DNA is TGTGCCAGCAAGAGTCGTCGGGTCCACCAAGAGACCCAGTACTTC. This encodes CASKSRRVHQETQYF.

Many counts were recorded for this clonotype. The chain links TRBV4-1 to TRBJ2-7, with D unresolved. The germline CDR1 and CDR2 sequences are MGHRA and YSYEKL. V was shortened by 2 bases and J by 5 bases, with 13 bases between the two germline ends. The length of the CDR3 is 14 residues. In nucleotides, the CDR3 is TGCGCCAGCAGCCAAAACCCCAATCAGGACGAGCAGTACTTC. Translating it yields CASSQNPNQDEQYF.

This clonotype has just a few counts. The CDR3 loop reads CASSPTQGRAFF. DNA of the CDR3: TGTGCCAGCAGCCCAACACAGGGGAGAGCTTTCTTT. This chain connects TRBV7-9 to TRBJ1-1; 7 positions match TRBD1. V shed 5 bases and J 10 bases; nucleotides not matched to a gene: 7. The CDR3 loop spans 12 amino acids. CDR1 SEHNR and CDR2 FQNEAQ come from the germline V gene (reference sequence).

The V and J genes are TRBV10-3 and TRBJ1-1; a possible D gene is TRBD1 (6 bases). The germline gives CDR1 ENHRY, CDR2 SYGVKD. The CDR3 contains 13 residues. V lost 1 base and J 5 bases, leaving 8 bases between the germline ends. The CDR3 protein is CAISEWGRTEAFF. CDR3 nucleotides: TGTGCCATCAGTGAGTGGGGGCGGACTGAAGCTTTCTTT.